This record concerns one T cell receptor beta chain sequence. What it recognizes is unknown. The germline V gene has CDR1 SGHDT and CDR2 YYEEEE. V gave up 2 bases and J gave up 4 bases, with 9 bases separating them. This CDR3 comprises 13 residues. These data are taken from a study of Tregs in tolerant kidney transplant recipients. Clones were read by immunoSEQ multiplex PCR, and TCRdb kept only the in-frame ones, dropping some. The top ten hold around 1.6% of the sample, which has 95,000 or so clones, 93% seen once. Mixed chimerism was transient after nonmyeloablative marrow transplants from related graft donors. Unstimulated Tregs (CD4+CD25+CD127-) and CD4+CD25- non-Tregs were sorted from PBMCs. Whole-study findings and limits: The most relevant donor-specific Treg TCRbeta repertoire apparently came from expansion with activated donor B cells. Antigen-driven expansion was suggested because donor-specific Tregs expanded more than all Tregs in tolerant patients. Some patients' samples used different primers over time, so nucleotide sequences weren't comparable.

The chain has TRBV5-6 and TRBJ2-5; the D is unclear. Here the sequenced sample was CD4+ T cells from blood (PBMCs), taken 12 months after the transplant. This receptor was identified in a human patient who received a combined kidney and bone marrow transplant. Some T cells may be transferred from the graft donor. CDR3 sequence (DNA): TGTGCCAGCAGCTTATACATTGGAGAGACCCAGTACTTC. This translates into CASSLYIGETQYF.